Listed below are T cell receptor beta chains from one sample, sequenced in a study of metastatic and nonmetastatic thyroid tumors. TCRdb re-called clones from the PCR reads using MiXCR. This sample has about 43,000 clones; approximately 25% occur once, and the top ten carry roughly 15%. The sample was tumor tissue. These TCRs come from a female donor with papillary thyroid cancer or a benign thyroid nodule (not recorded which). Some clones in this sample may be carry-over from other donors' samples. Each CDR3 is given with its conserved first and last residue. Fields, in order: CDR3 DNA, CDR3 protein, CDR3 length, clone size, D gene, V gene, J gene. The D gene is left open where the match is weak. For some rows the clone size is stated as once, few or many, or as a class when expanded; others skip it.

CDR3 DNA: TGTGCCAGCAGCCCCGCTGGTCGGGCTGGGGACGAGCAGCACTTC
CDR3 protein: CASSPAGRAGDEQHF
CDR3 length: 15
clone size: -
D gene: -
V gene: TRBV7-2
J gene: TRBJ2-7

CDR3 DNA: TGCGCCAGCAGCCAAGATAGAGACAATAATTCACCCCTCCACTTT
CDR3 protein: CASSQDRDNNSPLHF
CDR3 length: 15
clone size: -
D gene: -
V gene: TRBV4-1
J gene: TRBJ1-6

CDR3 DNA: TGTGCCAGCAGCTTGGATTACGCGGCGGGAGTGTTGAATACGCAGTATTTT
CDR3 protein: CASSLDYAAGVLNTQYF
CDR3 length: 17
clone size: many
D gene: TRBD2
V gene: TRBV5-6
J gene: TRBJ2-3

CDR3 DNA: TGTGCCAGTAAACCTTGGGGACAGGGGAGACAGCCCCAGCATTTT
CDR3 protein: CASKPWGQGRQPQHF
CDR3 length: 15
clone size: many
D gene: TRBD1
V gene: TRBV19
J gene: TRBJ1-5

CDR3 DNA: TGTGCCACACAGGGGGTGAAATATGGCTACACCTTC
CDR3 protein: CATQGVKYGYTF
CDR3 length: 12
clone size: -
D gene: TRBD1
V gene: TRBV10-3
J gene: TRBJ1-2

CDR3 DNA: TGTGCCAGCAGCTACGGGAAGGGGTCACCCCTCCACTTT
CDR3 protein: CASSYGKGSPLHF
CDR3 length: 13
clone size: -
D gene: -
V gene: TRBV11-2
J gene: TRBJ1-6

CDR3 DNA: TGTGCCACCAGTGATTCAGGACTAGCGGCCACAGATACGCAGTATTTT
CDR3 protein: CATSDSGLAATDTQYF
CDR3 length: 16
clone size: -
D gene: TRBD2
V gene: TRBV24-1
J gene: TRBJ2-3

CDR3 DNA: TGTGCCAGTAGTATATCTATAATAGGCCAGACCCAGTACTTC
CDR3 protein: CASSISIIGQTQYF
CDR3 length: 14
clone size: medium-sized
D gene: -
V gene: TRBV19
J gene: TRBJ2-5

CDR3 DNA: TGTGCCAGCAGCCGTCTTTTGGCAGGGACTGAGCAGTTCTTC
CDR3 protein: CASSRLLAGTEQFF
CDR3 length: 14
clone size: few
D gene: -
V gene: TRBV2
J gene: TRBJ2-1

CDR3 DNA: TGTGCCAGCAGCAGAGGACAGGGTAACTATGGCTACACCTTC
CDR3 protein: CASSRGQGNYGYTF
CDR3 length: 14
clone size: many
D gene: TRBD1
V gene: TRBV7-2
J gene: TRBJ1-2

CDR3 DNA: TGTGCCAGCAGCCCCCCCGGTCGGGACACTGAAGCTTTCTTT
CDR3 protein: CASSPPGRDTEAFF
CDR3 length: 14
clone size: few
D gene: -
V gene: TRBV27
J gene: TRBJ1-1

CDR3 DNA: TGTGCCAGCAGTTACTACGTGGCGGGGGCCGCGAATGAGCGGTTCTTC
CDR3 protein: CASSYYVAGAANERFF
CDR3 length: 16
clone size: -
D gene: -
V gene: TRBV6-5
J gene: TRBJ2-1

CDR3 DNA: TGTGCCAGCAGTCCCAGACAGGGCCCCTACGAGCAGTACTTC
CDR3 protein: CASSPRQGPYEQYF
CDR3 length: 14
clone size: -
D gene: TRBD1
V gene: TRBV2
J gene: TRBJ2-7

CDR3 DNA: TGTGCCAGCAGTTTAGGGCTCGGGCAAGGGACTAACTTCAATGAGCAGTTCTTC
CDR3 protein: CASSLGLGQGTNFNEQFF
CDR3 length: 18
clone size: few
D gene: TRBD2
V gene: TRBV12-3/TRBV12-4
J gene: TRBJ2-1

CDR3 DNA: TGCAGTGCCCCGGCGAGGGCGATAACTGAAGCTTTCTTT
CDR3 protein: CSAPARAITEAFF
CDR3 length: 13
clone size: -
D gene: -
V gene: TRBV20-1
J gene: TRBJ1-1

CDR3 DNA: TGCAGTGCTCCACCTAGCGGAGGGAGCTCCTACAATGAGCAGTTCTTC
CDR3 protein: CSAPPSGGSSYNEQFF
CDR3 length: 16
clone size: few
D gene: TRBD2
V gene: TRBV20-1
J gene: TRBJ2-1

CDR3 DNA: TGTGCCAGCAGCTCGGATCTTCGCTACGAGCAGTACTTC
CDR3 protein: CASSSDLRYEQYF
CDR3 length: 13
clone size: -
D gene: -
V gene: TRBV27
J gene: TRBJ2-7

CDR3 DNA: TGTGCCAGTAGTATGGGTCGACATGGAGAGCAGTTCTTC
CDR3 protein: CASSMGRHGEQFF
CDR3 length: 13
clone size: -
D gene: -
V gene: TRBV19
J gene: TRBJ2-1

CDR3 DNA: TGTGCCTGTCCTGACCCTTGGGGCACCATATATTTT
CDR3 protein: CACPDPWGTIYF
CDR3 length: 12
clone size: many
D gene: -
V gene: TRBV30
J gene: TRBJ1-3

CDR3 DNA: TGTGCCAGCAGCCATAGCGGGAGGGGCACCGGGGAGCTGTTTTTT
CDR3 protein: CASSHSGRGTGELFF
CDR3 length: 15
clone size: many
D gene: TRBD2
V gene: TRBV3-1
J gene: TRBJ2-2

CDR3 DNA: TGCGCCAGCAGCCAAGAGGGCTCCTCTGGGGCCAACGTCCTGACTTTC
CDR3 protein: CASSQEGSSGANVLTF
CDR3 length: 16
clone size: many
D gene: -
V gene: TRBV4-3
J gene: TRBJ2-6

CDR3 DNA: TGCAGTGCTAGAGATGCCCCCGCCGGTTACCAAGAGACCCAGTACTTC
CDR3 protein: CSARDAPAGYQETQYF
CDR3 length: 16
clone size: -
D gene: -
V gene: TRBV20-1
J gene: TRBJ2-5

CDR3 DNA: TGTGCCAGCGGGGTGTACGAGCAGTACTTC
CDR3 protein: CASGVYEQYF
CDR3 length: 10
clone size: few
D gene: -
V gene: TRBV28
J gene: TRBJ2-7